The rows below give T cell receptor beta chains drawn from one sample of a study of T-cell reconstitution after alpha-beta-depleted transplantation in children. MiXCR was run by TCRdb on the PCR reads, yielding one entry per CDR3 protein. The sample records hundreds of thousands of distinct CDR3 sequences, approximately 32% being singletons. The sequencing used PBMCs from the stem cell graft donor, collected from the stem cell graft. These receptors all come from a human donor who donated a stem cell graft to a child with aplastic anemia. The conserved cysteine and the conserved F or W are not part of the CDR3 here.

j_call v_call cdr3_aa
TRBJ2-1 TRBV29-1 SVFVSEQF
TRBJ2-2 TRBV11-3 ASSLGQGAHTGELF
TRBJ1-2 TRBV11-2 ASGASNYGYT
TRBJ1-5 TRBV29-1 SVGPGTVNQPQH
TRBJ2-4 TRBV20-1 SARPRGTKNIQY
TRBJ2-1 TRBV20-1 SARQTGTSGIFYNEQF
TRBJ1-4 TRBV20-1 SARDAQRGGKEKLF
TRBJ2-1 TRBV19 ASSPTVVSYNEQF
TRBJ2-7 TRBV6-5 ASSQGMGEQY
TRBJ2-3 TRBV24-1 ATSDRGRGTDTQY
TRBJ1-1 TRBV7-3 ASSLLGVLNTEAF
TRBJ2-7 TRBV29-1 SVARMDSYEQY
TRBJ2-5 TRBV7-6 ASSLIGTVQETQY
TRBJ1-1 TRBV7-9 ASYRQNTEAF
TRBJ2-6 TRBV12-3/TRBV12-4 ASRPTGTGANVLT
TRBJ1-5 TRBV12-3/TRBV12-4 ASSLQTLRNQPQH
TRBJ2-1 TRBV6-2/TRBV6-3 ASSYTSSGRDLNEQF
TRBJ2-4 TRBV21-1 ASSRRDRVAKNIQY
TRBJ1-4 TRBV6-2/TRBV6-3 ASSDPGPGGGKLF
TRBJ1-2 TRBV29-1 SVLSARGYT
TRBJ2-1 TRBV7-2 ASSLGLAAEQF
TRBJ2-3 TRBV7-7 ASSSTAAGGINTQY
TRBJ1-4 TRBV11-2 ASSLVGTESTNEKLF
TRBJ2-7 TRBV20-1 SATGTMLIDEQY
TRBJ1-4 TRBV11-2 ASSEGAAREKLF
TRBJ2-3 TRBV5-1 ASTKPAGVGTDTQY
TRBJ2-1 TRBV5-4 ASSLVWLAGGPGSNEQF
TRBJ1-4 TRBV19 ATSGTAHATNEKLF
TRBJ2-1 TRBV11-1 ASSFGQLMGDEQF
TRBJ2-2 TRBV4-1 ASRWLAENTGELF
TRBJ2-1 TRBV5-1 ASSRPDNEQF
TRBJ2-1 TRBV30 AWSPPRAGGANEQF
TRBJ2-5 TRBV15 ATSRDLPRGETQY
TRBJ1-1 TRBV4-3 ASSQQGGAEAF
TRBJ2-1 TRBV7-2 ASSLSASGISQEF
TRBJ2-3 TRBV28 ASRPVGDTQY
TRBJ1-1 TRBV6-5 ASSSPDRPRREAF
TRBJ1-1 TRBV30 AWSPGQGLSEAF
TRBJ1-1 TRBV3-1 ASSQDGTGLEAF
TRBJ1-3 TRBV18 ASSPRDLSGNTIY
TRBJ1-2 TRBV6-1 ASSPQDRGHGYT
TRBJ1-4 TRBV5-5 ASSFSPIQKANEKLF
TRBJ2-1 TRBV13 ASSLSYGLAGMYNEQF
TRBJ1-2 TRBV25-1 ASSEFGGLYGYT
TRBJ1-2 TRBV6-1 ASSEAFRIKTGSGYT
TRBJ1-1 TRBV28 ASSLAAGVTEAF
TRBJ1-2 TRBV30 AWSVTGVTYGYT
TRBJ1-2 TRBV7-2 ASTGYKGQANYGYT
TRBJ1-5 TRBV6-5 ASSYGRGQPQH
TRBJ2-5 TRBV29-1 SVRAPGTGKETQY
TRBJ2-1 TRBV6-5 ASSYEFTNNEQF
TRBJ1-1 TRBV19 ASSHRGEEAEAF
TRBJ1-1 TRBV7-9 ASSLQGPFAEAF
TRBJ2-7 TRBV20-1 SAIGPGLAGGEY
TRBJ2-1 TRBV7-6 ASSYRIFAEDNEQF
TRBJ1-2 TRBV5-1 ASSLDSLYGYT
TRBJ2-5 TRBV5-1 ASSLPEIQETQY